One T cell receptor beta chain is described in this entry. Antigen unknown. The sample belongs to a study of graft-versus-host responses after intestinal transplantation. Study results and limitations: GvH clones were identified in recipient marrow, with some first appearing in ileum or blood. Subjects displaying graft-donor T cell macrochimerism possessed elevated graft-versus-host to host-versus-graft clonal ratios inside allografts.

This CDR3 is 13 amino acids long. After removal of 5 bases from V and 4 bases from J, the junction contained 3 bases not matched to a gene. From germline, CDR1 is SGHVS and CDR2 FNYEAQ. Assay: immunoSEQ multiplex PCR; the TCRdb copy retains only in-frame clones and omits some. The sample holds about 29,000 clones; 70% to 90% are singletons and the top ten take 9.5% to 13%. The chain is built from TRBV7-6 and TRBJ1-1; TRBD1 aligns across 8 bases. The sample in question was PBMCs, obtained about 450 days after intestinal transplantation. This receptor was obtained from a human patient who received an intestinal transplant, so some T cells may come from the graft donor. The CDR3 bases are TGTGCCAGCAGCCTCGACAGGGGCACTGAAGCTTTCTTT. It codes for CASSLDRGTEAFF. Together with reference TRBV7-6 and TRBJ1-1, the CDR3 gives the full variable domain: GAGVSQSPRYKVTKRGQDVALRCDPISGHVSLYWYRQALGQGPEFLTYFNYEAQQDKSGLPNDRFSAERPEGSISTLTIQRTEQRDSAMYRCASSLDRGTEAFFGQGTRLTVV.